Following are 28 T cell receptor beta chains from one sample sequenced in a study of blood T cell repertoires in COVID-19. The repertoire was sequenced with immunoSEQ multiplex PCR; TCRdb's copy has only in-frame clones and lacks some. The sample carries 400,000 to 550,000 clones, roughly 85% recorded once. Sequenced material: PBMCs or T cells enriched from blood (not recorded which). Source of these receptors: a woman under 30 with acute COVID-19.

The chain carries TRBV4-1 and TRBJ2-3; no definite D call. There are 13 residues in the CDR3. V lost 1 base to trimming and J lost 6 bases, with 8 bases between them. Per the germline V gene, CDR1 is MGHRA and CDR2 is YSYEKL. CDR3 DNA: TGCGCCAGCAGCCAAGTCTGGGCGGATACGCAGTATTTT. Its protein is CASSQVWADTQYF.

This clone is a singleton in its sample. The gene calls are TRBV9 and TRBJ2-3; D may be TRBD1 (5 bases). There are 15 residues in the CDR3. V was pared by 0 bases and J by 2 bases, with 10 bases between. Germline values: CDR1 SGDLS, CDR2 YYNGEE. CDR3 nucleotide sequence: TGTGCCAGCAGCGTAGAAGGGGTACTCACAGATACGCAGTATTTT. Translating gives CASSVEGVLTDTQYF.

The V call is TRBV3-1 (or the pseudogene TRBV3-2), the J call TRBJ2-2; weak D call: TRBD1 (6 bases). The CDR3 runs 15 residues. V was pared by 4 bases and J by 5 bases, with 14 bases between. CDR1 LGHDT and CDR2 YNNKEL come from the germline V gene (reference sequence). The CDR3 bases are TGTGCCAGCAGCCTGGGGGCCCTGGGGACCGGGGAGCTGTTTTTT. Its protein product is CASSLGALGTGELFF.

The chain's CDR3 is CASSPTGILNTEAFF. The CDR3 DNA sequence: TGTGCCAGCAGTCCCACAGGGATCCTGAACACTGAAGCTTTCTTT. The chain uses TRBV2 and TRBJ1-1, with D maybe TRBD1 (6 bases). Germline V CDR1 and CDR2: SNHLY, FYNNEI. The CDR3 loop spans 15 amino acids. V was cut by 5 bases and J by 0 bases, with 13 bases left in between.

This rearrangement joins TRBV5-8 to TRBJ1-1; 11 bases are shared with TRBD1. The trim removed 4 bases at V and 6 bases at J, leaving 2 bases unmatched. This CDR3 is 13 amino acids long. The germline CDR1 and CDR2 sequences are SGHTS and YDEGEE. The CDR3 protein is CASSRGQGAEAFF. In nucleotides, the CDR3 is TGTGCCAGCAGCCGGGGACAGGGGGCTGAAGCTTTCTTT. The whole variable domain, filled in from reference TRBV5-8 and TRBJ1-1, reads EAGVTQSPTHLIKTRGQQATLRCSPISGHTSVYWYQQALGLGLQFLLWYDEGEERNRGNFPPRFSGRQFPNYSSELNVNALELEDSALYLCASSRGQGAEAFFGQGTRLTVV.

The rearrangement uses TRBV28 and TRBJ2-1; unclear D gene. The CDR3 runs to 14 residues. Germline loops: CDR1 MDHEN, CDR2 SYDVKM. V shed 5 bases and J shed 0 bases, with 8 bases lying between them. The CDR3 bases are TGTGCCAGCAGTCCGCTCAGCTCCTACAATGAGCAGTTCTTC. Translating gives CASSPLSSYNEQFF.

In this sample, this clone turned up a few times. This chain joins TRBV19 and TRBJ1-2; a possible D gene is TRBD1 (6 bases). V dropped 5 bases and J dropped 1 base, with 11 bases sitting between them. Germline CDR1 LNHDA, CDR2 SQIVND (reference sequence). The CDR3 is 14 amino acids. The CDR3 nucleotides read TGTGCCAGTAGTGCCACAGGGAGTAACTATGGCTACACCTTC. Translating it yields CASSATGSNYGYTF.

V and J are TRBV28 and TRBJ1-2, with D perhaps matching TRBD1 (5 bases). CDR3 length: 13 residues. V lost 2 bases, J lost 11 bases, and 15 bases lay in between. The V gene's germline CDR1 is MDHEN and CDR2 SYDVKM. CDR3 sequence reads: CASSLGRESEYTF. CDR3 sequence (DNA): TGTGCCAGCAGTTTAGGCAGGGAAAGCGAGTACACCTTC.

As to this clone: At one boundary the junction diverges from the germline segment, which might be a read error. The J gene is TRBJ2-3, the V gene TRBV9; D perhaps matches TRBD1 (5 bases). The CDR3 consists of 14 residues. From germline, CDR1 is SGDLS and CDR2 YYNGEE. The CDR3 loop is CASSVADSTDTQYF. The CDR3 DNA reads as TGTGCCAGCAGCGTAGCTGACAGCACAGATACGCAATATTTT.

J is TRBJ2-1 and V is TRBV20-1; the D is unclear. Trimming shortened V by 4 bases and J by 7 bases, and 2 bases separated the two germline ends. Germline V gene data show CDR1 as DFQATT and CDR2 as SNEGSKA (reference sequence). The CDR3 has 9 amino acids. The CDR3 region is CSATNEQFF. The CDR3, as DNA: TGCAGTGCTACAAATGAGCAGTTCTTC.

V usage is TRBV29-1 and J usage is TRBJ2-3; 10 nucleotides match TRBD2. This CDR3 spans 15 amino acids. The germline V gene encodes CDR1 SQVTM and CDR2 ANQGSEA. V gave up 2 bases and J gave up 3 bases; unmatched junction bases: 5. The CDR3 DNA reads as TGCAGCGTTGAAAGGCTAGCGGGAGCAACAGATACGCAGTATTTT. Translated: CSVERLAGATDTQYF.

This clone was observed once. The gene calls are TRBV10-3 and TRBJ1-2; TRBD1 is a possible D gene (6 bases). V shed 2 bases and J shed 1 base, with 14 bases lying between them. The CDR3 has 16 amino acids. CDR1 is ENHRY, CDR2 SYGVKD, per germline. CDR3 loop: CAISEGQTYLNYGYTF. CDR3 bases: TGTGCCATCAGTGAGGGACAGACCTATCTTAACTATGGCTACACCTTC.

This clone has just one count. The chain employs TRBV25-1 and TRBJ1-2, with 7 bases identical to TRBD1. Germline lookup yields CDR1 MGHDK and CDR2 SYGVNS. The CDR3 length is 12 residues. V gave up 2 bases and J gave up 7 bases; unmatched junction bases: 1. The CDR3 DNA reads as TGTGCCAGCAGTGAAACAGGGGTTGGCTACACCTTC. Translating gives CASSETGVGYTF.

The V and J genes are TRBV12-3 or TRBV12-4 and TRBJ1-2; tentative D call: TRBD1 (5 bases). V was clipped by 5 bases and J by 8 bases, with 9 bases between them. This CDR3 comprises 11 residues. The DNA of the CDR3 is TGTGCCAGCAGTGACAGAGGCGGCTACACCTTC. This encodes CASSDRGGYTF.

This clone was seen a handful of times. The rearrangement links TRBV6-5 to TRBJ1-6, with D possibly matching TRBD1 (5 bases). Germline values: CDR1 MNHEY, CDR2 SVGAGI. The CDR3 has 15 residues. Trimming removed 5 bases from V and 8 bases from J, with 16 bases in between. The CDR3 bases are TGTGCCAGCAGTCGGCGGGGCAGGTCTTATTCACCCCTCCACTTT. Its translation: CASSRRGRSYSPLHF.

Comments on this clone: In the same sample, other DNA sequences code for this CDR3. This chain's CDR3 is CASSLTSGYEQYF. In DNA, the CDR3 is TGTGCCAGCAGCTTGACTAGCGGCTACGAGCAGTACTTC. The rearrangement uses TRBV7-2 and TRBJ2-7; 9 bases line up with TRBD2. This CDR3 is built from 13 residues. Trimming at V came to 3 bases and at J to 3 bases, leaving 0 bases not matched to a gene. CDR1 and CDR2 (germline): SGHTA, FQGNSA.

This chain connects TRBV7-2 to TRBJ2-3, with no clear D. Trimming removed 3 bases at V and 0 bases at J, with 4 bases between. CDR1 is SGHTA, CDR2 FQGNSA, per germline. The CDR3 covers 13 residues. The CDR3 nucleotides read TGTGCCAGCAGCTTCGGGAGCACAGATACGCAGTATTTT. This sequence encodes CASSFGSTDTQYF.

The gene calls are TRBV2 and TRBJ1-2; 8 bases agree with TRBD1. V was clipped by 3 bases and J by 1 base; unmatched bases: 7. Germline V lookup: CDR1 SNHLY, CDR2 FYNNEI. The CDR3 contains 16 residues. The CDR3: CASSDPGQGGNYGYTF. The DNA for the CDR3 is TGTGCCAGCAGTGACCCCGGACAGGGCGGTAACTATGGCTACACCTTC.

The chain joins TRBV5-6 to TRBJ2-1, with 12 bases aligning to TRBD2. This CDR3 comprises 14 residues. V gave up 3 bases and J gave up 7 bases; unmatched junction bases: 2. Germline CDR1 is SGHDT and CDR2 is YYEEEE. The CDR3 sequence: CASSYLAGGNEQFF. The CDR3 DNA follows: TGTGCCAGCAGCTACCTAGCGGGAGGGAATGAGCAGTTCTTC.

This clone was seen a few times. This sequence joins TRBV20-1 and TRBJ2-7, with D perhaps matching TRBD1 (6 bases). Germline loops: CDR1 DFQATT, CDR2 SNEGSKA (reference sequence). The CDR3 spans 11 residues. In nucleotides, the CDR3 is TGCAGCATACAGGGTTTCAACGAGCAGTACTTC. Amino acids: CSIQGFNEQYF.

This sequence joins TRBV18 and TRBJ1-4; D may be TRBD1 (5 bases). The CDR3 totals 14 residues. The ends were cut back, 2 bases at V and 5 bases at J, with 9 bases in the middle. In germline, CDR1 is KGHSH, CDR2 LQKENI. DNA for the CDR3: TGTGCCAGCTCACCAGCAGGGCACAATGAAAAACTGTTTTTT. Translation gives CASSPAGHNEKLFF.

In DNA, the CDR3 is TGCGCCAGCAGCCAAGCTCCTGCTACTAGCACAGATACGCAGTATTTT. Protein product: CASSQAPATSTDTQYF. The J gene is TRBJ2-3, the V gene TRBV4-1, with D hard to call. CDR1 and CDR2 from the germline V gene are MGHRA and YSYEKL. The CDR3 loop spans 16 amino acids. Between the trimmed V and J ends, which lost 1 base and 0 bases, there was a span of 11 bases.

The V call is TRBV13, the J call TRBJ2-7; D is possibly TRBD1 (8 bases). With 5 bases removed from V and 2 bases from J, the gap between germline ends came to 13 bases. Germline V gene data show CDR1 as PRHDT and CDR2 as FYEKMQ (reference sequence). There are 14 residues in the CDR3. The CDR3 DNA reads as TGTGCCAGCAGCGGGAGGGACAGGCCCTACGAGCAGTACTTC. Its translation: CASSGRDRPYEQYF.

For the CDR3, the DNA is TGCAGCGTTGAGTTTGGGGGGACTGAAGCTTTCTTT. This translates into CSVEFGGTEAFF. V and J are TRBV29-1 and TRBJ1-1; D possibly corresponds to TRBD1 (5 bases). Germline lookup yields CDR1 SQVTM and CDR2 ANQGSEA. This CDR3 comprises 12 residues. V lost 3 bases, J lost 5 bases, and 10 bases lay in between.

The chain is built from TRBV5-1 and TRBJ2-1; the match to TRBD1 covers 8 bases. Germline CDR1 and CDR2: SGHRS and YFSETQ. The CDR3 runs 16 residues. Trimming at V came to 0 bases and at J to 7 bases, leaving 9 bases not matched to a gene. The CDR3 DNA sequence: TGCGCCAGCAGCTTGGAATCGACAGGGGTAGGAAATGAGCAGTTCTTC. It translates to CASSLESTGVGNEQFF.

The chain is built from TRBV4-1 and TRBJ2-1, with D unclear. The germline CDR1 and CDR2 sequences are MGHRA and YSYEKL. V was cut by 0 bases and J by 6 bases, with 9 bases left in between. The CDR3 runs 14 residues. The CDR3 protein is CASSQDPPSNEQFF. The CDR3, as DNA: TGCGCCAGCAGCCAAGATCCGCCTAGCAATGAGCAGTTCTTC.

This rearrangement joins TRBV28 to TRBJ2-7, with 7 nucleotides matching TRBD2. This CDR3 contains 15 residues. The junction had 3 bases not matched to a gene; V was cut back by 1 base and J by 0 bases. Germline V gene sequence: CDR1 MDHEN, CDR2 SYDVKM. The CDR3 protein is CASSLFGDYSYEQYF. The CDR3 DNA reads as TGTGCCAGCAGTTTATTTGGGGACTACTCCTACGAGCAGTACTTC.

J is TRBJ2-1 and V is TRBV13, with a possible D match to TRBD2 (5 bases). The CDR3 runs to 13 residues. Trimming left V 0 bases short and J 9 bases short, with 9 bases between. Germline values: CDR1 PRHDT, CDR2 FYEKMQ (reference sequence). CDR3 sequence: CASSLGAGPEQFF. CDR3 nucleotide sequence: TGTGCCAGCAGCTTAGGGGCGGGCCCTGAGCAGTTCTTC.